This passage covers 19 T cell receptor beta chains from one sample sequenced in a study of T cell repertoires in cytomegalovirus infection. What these receptors recognize is not known. TCRdb itself ran the reads through MiXCR, one entry per CDR3 protein. The sample lists around 310,000 distinct CDR3 sequences, roughly 28% occurring once. This material consisted of cultured PBMCs, taken from culture after CMV antigen stimulation. Source of these receptors: a human donor in good health (CMV status not recorded). Some clones in this sample may be carry-over from other donors' samples.

V gene TRBV4-1 combines with J gene TRBJ1-2, with D maybe TRBD1 (5 bases). Germline V lookup: CDR1 MGHRA, CDR2 YSYEKL. CDR3 size: 16 residues. The V and J ends lost 6 bases and 0 bases respectively, with 17 bases between them. In DNA, the CDR3 is TGCGCCAGCAGACCTACCGACCGGGGGGCTAACTATGGCTACACCTTC. Encoded protein: CASRPTDRGANYGYTF.

The genes are TRBV6-5 and TRBJ1-1; D unclear. The ends were cut back, 5 bases at V and 1 base at J, with 8 bases in the middle. CDR1 and CDR2 from the germline V gene are MNHEY and SVGAGI. This CDR3 contains 13 residues. The CDR3 loop is CASSGVGNTEAFF. DNA for the CDR3: TGTGCCAGCAGTGGGGTGGGGAACACTGAAGCTTTCTTT.

A few counts support this clonotype. The chain joins TRBV27 to TRBJ1-5, with no clear D. V was pared by 3 bases and J by 4 bases, with 13 bases between. This CDR3 contains 15 residues. The germline V gene encodes CDR1 MNHEY and CDR2 SMNVEV (reference sequence). The CDR3 loop is CASSFRSRGNQPQHF. In DNA form, the CDR3 reads TGTGCCAGCAGTTTTCGGAGTCGTGGGAATCAGCCCCAGCATTTT.

This clonotype was seen a handful of times. The CDR3 region has the DNA TGTGCCAGCAGTCTCCGGGACGGCAATCAGCCCCAGCATTTT. It is translated as CASSLRDGNQPQHF. This chain joins TRBV27 and TRBJ1-5; a possible D gene is TRBD1 (5 bases). Germline values: CDR1 MNHEY, CDR2 SMNVEV (reference sequence). The CDR3 runs to 14 residues. V was cut by 5 bases and J by 2 bases, with 10 bases left in between.

There are a few counts of this clonotype. This chain connects TRBV6-5 to TRBJ1-4; D gene unclear. Germline CDR1 and CDR2: MNHEY and SVGAGI. The CDR3 is 17 amino acids. V was cut by 3 bases and J by 7 bases, with 21 bases left in between. CDR3 sequence reads: CASSYAGRLEGPEKLFF. The DNA for the CDR3 is TGTGCCAGCAGTTATGCGGGGAGGCTAGAGGGCCCTGAAAAACTGTTTTTT.

V usage is TRBV7-9 and J usage is TRBJ1-2; D gene unclear. Trimming pared 7 bases from V and 8 bases from J, leaving 14 bases between. Germline CDR1 reads SEHNR; CDR2 reads FQNEAQ (reference sequence). The CDR3 has 12 residues. The CDR3 loop is CASTLSGRGYTF. The CDR3 nucleotides are TGTGCCAGCACCCTTAGCGGGCGGGGCTACACCTTC. The full variable domain, its missing parts supplied by reference TRBV7-9 and TRBJ1-2, is DTGVSQNPRHKITKRGQNVTFRCDPISEHNRLYWYRQTLGQGPEFLTYFQNEAQLEKSRLLSDRFSAERPKGSFSTLEIQRTEQGDSAMYLCASTLSGRGYTFGSGTRLTVV.

This chain links TRBV29-1 with TRBJ2-1; 14 bases agree with TRBD2. Germline trimming cut 2 bases from V and 4 bases from J; bases unmatched to any gene: 1. Germline CDR1 and CDR2: SQVTM and ANQGSEA. The CDR3 has 15 amino acids. The CDR3 spells CSVERLAGGYNEQFF. The CDR3, as DNA: TGCAGCGTTGAACGACTAGCGGGAGGGTACAATGAGCAGTTCTTC.

This clonotype was seen a handful of times. The gene calls are TRBV4-2 and TRBJ1-1; TRBD1 matches at 7 bases. V trimming: 3 bases; J trimming: 3 bases; junction bases outside the gene matches: 16. The germline V gene has CDR1 LGHNA and CDR2 YNFKEQ. This CDR3 is built from 18 residues. The CDR3 DNA sequence: TGTGCCAGCAGCCAGGAGGACTACAGGGGACGTGATTACACTGAAGCTTTCTTT. Its protein is CASSQEDYRGRDYTEAFF.

The chain couples TRBV7-2 to TRBJ2-5; no reliable D call. This CDR3 contains 14 residues. V was cut by 8 bases and J by 4 bases, with 17 bases left in between. Germline V gives CDR1 SGHTA, CDR2 FQGNSA. This CDR3 reads CASGRLLGGETQYF. In DNA form, the CDR3 reads TGTGCCAGCGGCCGGTTACTCGGCGGAGAGACCCAGTACTTC.

The chain carries TRBV7-8 and TRBJ2-2, with D uncertain. The V end was cut by 7 bases, the J end by 3 bases, with 12 bases between. This CDR3 region has 14 residues. In germline, CDR1 is SGHVS, CDR2 FQNEAQ. CDR3 region: CASTLIGYTGELFF. As DNA, the CDR3 is TGTGCCAGCACCCTGATTGGTTACACCGGGGAGCTGTTTTTT.

Concerning this clonotype: A much bigger clone sits one base away, suggesting this may be a read error. The V gene is TRBV5-6, the J gene TRBJ1-1; possible D gene TRBD1, 5 bases. V lost 2 bases and J lost 0, with 11 bases in between. The CDR3 has 15 amino acids. Germline V gene sequence: CDR1 SGHDT, CDR2 YYEEEE. This chain's CDR3 is CASSLFPGLNTEAFF. The CDR3 DNA follows: TGTGCCAGCAGCTTATTCCCAGGGCTGAACACTGAAGCTTTCTTT.

The genes are TRBV7-2 and TRBJ1-1; D uncertain. Germline CDR1 SGHTA, CDR2 FQGNSA. The CDR3 sequence is 12 residues long. Deletions cut 5 bases from V and 8 bases from J, with 12 bases between. Here the CDR3 reads CASSPRWIEAFF. The CDR3 DNA is TGTGCCAGCAGCCCCCGGTGGATAGAAGCTTTCTTT.

This clonotype was counted a few times. One junction end does not reproduce the germline sequence, and a read error may be involved. J is TRBJ2-3 and V is TRBV4-1, with 13 bases aligning to TRBD2. Looked up from germline, CDR1 is MGHRA and CDR2 is YSYEKL. The CDR3 has 19 residues. CDR3 in DNA: TGTGCCAGCAGCCAAAGGACTAGCGGGGGCCTCCGGAACACAGATACGCAGTATTTT. It specifies CASSQRTSGGLRNTDTQYF.

The chain couples TRBV7-4 to TRBJ1-1; TRBD1 matches 7 bases. The germline V gene has CDR1 SGHVT and CDR2 SQSDAQ. The CDR3 consists of 15 residues. Losses at the gene ends were 4 bases for V and 5 bases for J; bases not matched to a gene: 10. Here the CDR3 reads CASSSQGTAKTEAFF. DNA of the CDR3: TGTGCCAGCAGCTCACAGGGGACCGCTAAGACTGAAGCTTTCTTT.

In its sample, this clonotype was seen a few times. The rearrangement links TRBV30 to TRBJ2-1; the D gene is possibly TRBD2 (5 bases). The CDR3 totals 11 residues. CDR1 is GTSNPN, CDR2 SVGIG, per germline (reference sequence). V was trimmed by 8 bases and J by 4 bases, leaving 9 bases between them. The CDR3, as DNA: TGTGCCAGCCGGGGTTACAATGAGCAGTTCTTC. Translated: CASRGYNEQFF.

This clonotype was counted many times. The chain joins TRBV7-3 to TRBJ2-3, with D perhaps given as TRBD1 or TRBD2 (5 bases each). Trimming took 3 bases from V and 5 from J, leaving 12 bases between them. The length of the CDR3 is 14 residues. The germline gives CDR1 SGHTA, CDR2 FQGTGA. In DNA, the CDR3 is TGTGCCAGCAGCTTGAGGGGCGTCAAAGATACGCAGTATTTT. It is translated as CASSLRGVKDTQYF.

The chain links TRBV12-3 or TRBV12-4 to TRBJ2-1, with TRBD2 identical over 8 bases. The CDR3 loop spans 16 amino acids. The V and J ends lost 6 bases and 7 bases, in that order; junction bases with no gene match: 14. CDR3 residues: CASSPGTGGRTNEQFF. The DNA for the CDR3 is TGTGCCAGCAGCCCCGGGACGGGCGGGAGGACGAATGAGCAGTTCTTC.

This clonotype was counted many times. The CDR3 loop is CASSRGDEQFF. The CDR3 DNA is TGTGCCAGCAGCCGGGGGGATGAGCAGTTCTTC. The rearrangement uses TRBV12-3 or TRBV12-4 and TRBJ2-1, with TRBD2 matching over 7 bases. Losses at the gene ends were 6 bases for V and 8 bases for J; bases not matched to a gene: 1. This CDR3 spans 11 amino acids.

The V call is TRBV14, the J call TRBJ1-1; no clear D gene. Germline V gives CDR1 SGHDN, CDR2 FVKESK. V was cut by 4 bases and J by 1 base, with 7 bases left in between. CDR3 length: 13 amino acids. CDR3 loop: CASSRSENTEAFF. The CDR3 coding sequence is TGTGCCAGCAGCCGTTCGGAGAACACTGAAGCTTTCTTT.